The clone carrying this TCR beta chain was counted a few times. This entry comes from a study of blood T cell repertoires in COVID-19. Study context: The United States, Italy and Spain were the sources of the acute and convalescent COVID-19 samples. T cells, B-cell-depleted T cells, or PBMCs supplied cDNA or gDNA.

From germline, CDR1 is SGHRS and CDR2 YFSETQ. V dropped 1 base and J dropped 6 bases, with 10 bases sitting between them. The CDR3 covers 13 residues. Study processing details: How many nucleated cells were present was estimated from reference gene primer amplification. Profiled with immunoSEQ multiplex PCR; TCRdb holds only in-frame clones, not every one. V and J calls and clone size are given by that table; D and trimming were obtained from the DNA. Among over 45,000 clones listed, less than 85% were seen once. The receptor comes from a human donor in a cohort sampled during active COVID-19. The sequenced material came from peripheral blood. J is TRBJ1-1 and V is TRBV5-1, with D tentatively TRBD1 (6 bases). Written as DNA, the CDR3 is TGCGCCAGCAGCTTGCCGGGACAAGCTGAAGCTTTCTTT. Translated, it gives CASSLPGQAEAFF.